This TCR beta chain stems from a study of blood T cells in healthy people across ages. Notes on the study in general: With naive T cell percentage, TCR beta diversity showed a strong correlation.

This CDR3 has 13 amino acids. V gave up 3 bases and J gave up 3 bases; unmatched junction bases: 5. Per the germline V gene, CDR1 is DFQATT and CDR2 is SNEGSKA (reference sequence). A second about 6 to 11 cycle PCR used barcoded and J-beta primers. MiXCR, applied by TCRdb to the 5' RACE reads, yields one record per CDR3 protein. The sample yields roughly 1.5 million distinct CDR3 sequences, about 45% seen once. This clonotype showed up just a few times. What it binds is unknown. The clonotype was recovered from a woman between 18 and 29 years old in good health. This chain links TRBV20-1 with TRBJ2-7, with 7 bases matching TRBD1. The sample consisted of blood. The CDR3 DNA reads TGCAGTGCTAGCTCAGGGGGAATCTACGAGCAGTACTTC. It is translated as CSASSGGIYEQYF.